Presented here are 26 T cell receptor beta chains from one specimen sequenced in a study of CD8+CD57+ T cells in acquired aplastic anemia. The TCR beta profiling, which covered VDJ combination and CDR3 sequence, was carried out using genomic DNA as the template. Via MiXCR, TCRdb re-called the reads, giving one row per CDR3 protein. The profile shows 35,000 to 40,000 distinct CDR3 sequences, roughly three quarters of them singletons. Sample: sorted CD4+, CD8+, or CD8+CD57+ T cells (not recorded which) from PBMCs. The source of these receptors is a human donor in good health, serving as a control.

Comments on this clonotype: One end of the junction fails to match germline, which may point to a read error. This chain joins TRBV7-2 and TRBJ1-1; D is possibly TRBD1 (5 bases). Looked up from germline, CDR1 is SGHTA and CDR2 is FQGNSA. The CDR3 runs to 13 residues. CDR3 protein: CAGSATEYTEAFF. In DNA form, the CDR3 reads TGTGCCGGCAGCGCGACAGAATACACTGAAGCTTTCTTT.

Here the CDR3 reads CASSLVAGNTEAFF. DNA of the CDR3: TGTGCCAGCAGCTTAGTTGCGGGGAACACTGAAGCTTTCTTT. V is TRBV7-9 and J is TRBJ1-1, with D unclear. Germline CDR1 SEHNR, CDR2 FQNEAQ (reference sequence). The CDR3 is made up of 14 amino acids. Between the trimmed V and J ends, which lost 1 base and 1 base, there was a span of 7 bases.

This clonotype is medium-sized (0.01 to 0.1%) by share. The chain has TRBV10-3 and TRBJ1-2; D uncertain. Per germline, CDR1 ENHRY and CDR2 SYGVKD. The CDR3 has 14 amino acids. The V end lost 3 bases, the J end lost 0 bases, and 8 bases lay between the germline ends. CDR3 region: CAISERGPNYGYTF. Here the CDR3 DNA reads TGTGCCATCAGTGAAAGAGGGCCTAACTATGGCTACACCTTC.

J is TRBJ2-7 and V is TRBV9, with 7 positions matching TRBD2. CDR1 is SGDLS and CDR2 is YYNGEE in the germline V gene. The V gene end was trimmed by 4 bases and the J gene end by 2 bases; junction bases not matched to a gene: 6. The CDR3 length is 14 residues. CDR3 coding DNA: TGTGCCAGCAGCACCGGACTAGTGGCCTACGAGCAGTACTTC. Its protein is CASSTGLVAYEQYF.

Only a few counts were recorded for this clonotype. The chain joins TRBV10-1 to TRBJ1-2; no definite D call. Per the germline V gene, CDR1 is WNHNN and CDR2 is SYGVQD (reference sequence). The germline V and J ends were trimmed by 0 bases and 5 bases, with 10 bases remaining between them. This CDR3 spans 14 amino acids. This CDR3 reads CASSESGIPYGYTF. The CDR3 nucleotides read TGCGCCAGCAGTGAGTCGGGCATCCCGTATGGCTACACCTTC.

Sample share makes this clonotype medium-sized. The CDR3 loop is CASSPGHVAPYEQYF. In nucleotides, the CDR3 is TGTGCCAGCAGCCCGGGACACGTCGCACCCTACGAGCAGTACTTC. The V and J genes are TRBV27 and TRBJ2-7; D may be TRBD1 (6 bases). Germline V lookup: CDR1 MNHEY, CDR2 SMNVEV (reference sequence). Trimming stripped 6 bases from V and 2 bases from J, with 17 bases between. This CDR3 contains 15 residues.

This clonotype occurred a few times. The genes are TRBV25-1 and TRBJ1-2, with D uncertain. V was clipped by 0 bases and J by 5 bases, with 4 bases between them. CDR3 length: 12 residues. CDR1 is MGHDK, CDR2 SYGVNS, per germline. The DNA of the CDR3 is TGTGCCAGCAGTGAATATGGGTATGGCTACACCTTC. Translated, it gives CASSEYGYGYTF.

The chain's CDR3 is CASISTGSEAFF. In nucleotides, the CDR3 is TGTGCCAGCATCTCCACTGGTTCAGAAGCTTTCTTT. The chain employs TRBV25-1 and TRBJ1-1; D not certain. V was shortened by 7 bases and J by 8 bases, with 14 bases between the two germline ends. CDR3 length: 12 residues. Germline V CDR1 and CDR2: MGHDK, SYGVNS.

The V gene is TRBV4-1, the J gene TRBJ1-2, with D uncertain. The germline V gene has CDR1 MGHRA and CDR2 YSYEKL. Trimming pared 2 bases from V and 2 bases from J, leaving 9 bases between. The CDR3 covers 14 residues. The CDR3 sequence: CASSQRLANYGYTF. The CDR3 DNA is TGCGCCAGCAGCCAAAGATTGGCCAACTATGGCTACACCTTC.

The V and J genes are TRBV6-7 and TRBJ1-2; D call uncertain. TRBV6-7 is noted as an ORF with a role that remains uncertain. Trimming pared 0 bases from V and 1 base from J, leaving 15 bases between. The CDR3 has 17 amino acids. In nucleotides, the CDR3 is TGTGCCAGCAGTTACTCGAACCGGCTAATCGGTAACTATGGCTACACCTTC. Amino acids: CASSYSNRLIGNYGYTF.

The CDR3 region is CSVEGRGGRLNEQFF. As DNA, the CDR3 is TGCAGCGTTGAAGGCAGGGGCGGTCGTCTAAATGAGCAGTTCTTC. The chain is built from TRBV29-1 and TRBJ2-1; possible D gene TRBD1, 6 bases. The germline V gene encodes CDR1 SQVTM and CDR2 ANQGSEA. The V gene lost 1 base and the J gene lost 7 bases, with 17 bases spanning the gap. This CDR3 comprises 15 residues.

This chain links TRBV19 with TRBJ1-5; 7 bases map to TRBD1. The CDR3 totals 15 residues. Germline assignment: CDR1 LNHDA and CDR2 SQIVND (reference sequence). V gave up 5 bases and J gave up 1 base; unmatched junction bases: 5. The CDR3 coding sequence is TGTGCCAGTAGTGCCCGGGACAGCAGCAATCAGCCCCAGCATTTT. Translation gives CASSARDSSNQPQHF.

This chain uses TRBV20-1 with TRBJ2-7; D is uncertain. The CDR3 contains 13 residues. Trimming took off 6 bases at V and 3 bases at J, with 15 bases between the two ends. Germline-derived CDR1 and CDR2 are DFQATT and SNEGSKA (reference sequence). CDR3: CSAIEDSLYEQYF. The CDR3 nucleotides are TGCAGTGCCATCGAGGATAGTCTCTACGAGCAGTACTTC.

In DNA, the CDR3 is TGTGCCAGCAGCTCTACCGGGACAGGGTCTTCACCCCTCCACTTT. As protein: CASSSTGTGSSPLHF. The V and J genes are TRBV2 and TRBJ1-6; 9 bases fit TRBD1. Per the germline V gene, CDR1 is SNHLY and CDR2 is FYNNEI. J was trimmed by 9 bases and V by 6 bases; bases with no gene match: 9. The CDR3 consists of 15 residues. The full variable domain, in which reference TRBV2 and TRBJ1-6 provide the parts outside the CDR3, is EPEVTQTPSHQVTQMGQEVILRCVPISNHLYFYWYRQILGQKVEFLVSFYNNEISEKSEIFDDQFSVERPDGSNFTLKIRSTKLEDSAMYFCASSSTGTGSSPLHFGNGTRLTVT.

The chain is built from TRBV2 and TRBJ1-1; possible D gene TRBD1, 5 bases. The CDR3 loop spans 13 amino acids. In germline, CDR1 is SNHLY, CDR2 FYNNEI. V lost 8 bases to trimming and J lost 0 bases, with 10 bases between them. CDR3 sequence (DNA): TGTGCCAGCCGAGGGGCCCTGAACACTGAAGCTTTCTTT. Translation: CASRGALNTEAFF.

The V and J genes are TRBV10-3 and TRBJ2-7; 8 positions agree with TRBD2. The germline V gene has CDR1 ENHRY and CDR2 SYGVKD. This CDR3 is built from 15 residues. The J segment lost 6 bases and the V segment lost 3 bases, leaving 10 bases of the junction unmatched. In DNA form, the CDR3 reads TGTGCCATCAGTGACGCGGGAGGCGTAAGGGGCGAGCAGTACTTC. It specifies CAISDAGGVRGEQYF.

The chain is built from TRBV25-1 and TRBJ1-1; D ambiguous. Between the trimmed V and J ends, which lost 4 bases and 8 bases, there was a span of 14 bases. CDR1 and CDR2 (germline): MGHDK, SYGVNS. The CDR3 length is 13 residues. Here the CDR3 reads CASSGVGRREAFF. The CDR3 DNA is TGTGCCAGCAGTGGAGTTGGACGGCGAGAAGCTTTCTTT.

This chain connects TRBV2 to TRBJ2-7, with 10 bases matching TRBD2. Per germline, CDR1 SNHLY and CDR2 FYNNEI. V shed 4 bases and J 4 bases; nucleotides not matched to a gene: 7. CDR3 length: 15 amino acids. This CDR3 reads CASSGSPSGSYEQYF. As DNA, the CDR3 is TGTGCCAGCAGTGGATCCCCTAGCGGGAGTTACGAGCAGTACTTC.

The V and J genes are TRBV24-1 and TRBJ1-4; TRBD1 aligns across 7 bases. This CDR3 region has 16 residues. V was pared by 2 bases and J by 5 bases, with 7 bases of the junction left unmatched. Germline V gene data show CDR1 as KGHDR and CDR2 as SFDVKD. CDR3 nucleotide sequence: TGTGCCACCAGTGATTCAAGGACAGGACTGAATGAAAAACTGTTTTTT. Translating it yields CATSDSRTGLNEKLFF.

The chain joins TRBV2 to TRBJ1-2, with TRBD1 as a possible D gene (5 bases). Trimming took off 5 bases at V and 8 bases at J, with 12 bases between the two ends. CDR3 length equals 12 residues. The germline V gene has CDR1 SNHLY and CDR2 FYNNEI. The CDR3 DNA is TGTGCCAGCAGTTTGGGGGTTTGGGGCTACACCTTC. Its protein is CASSLGVWGYTF. Looking up the rest from reference TRBV2 and TRBJ1-2 gives the full variable domain: EPEVTQTPSHQVTQMGQEVILRCVPISNHLYFYWYRQILGQKVEFLVSFYNNEISEKSEIFDDQFSVERPDGSNFTLKIRSTKLEDSAMYFCASSLGVWGYTFGSGTRLTVV.

In this sample, this clonotype turned up once. The chain employs TRBV6-5 and TRBJ2-7; D perhaps matches TRBD2 (5 bases). The DNA end is a closer match to TRBJ2-5, so the J assignment may be wrong. This CDR3 contains 13 residues. Germline V gene sequence: CDR1 MNHEY, CDR2 SVGAGI. The CDR3 sequence: CASSSARGETQYF. The CDR3 DNA is TGTGCCAGCAGTTCAGCCCGGGGAGAGACCCAGTACTTC.

The chain uses TRBV4-1 and TRBJ1-1; a weak D match, TRBD1 (6 bases). CDR1 is MGHRA and CDR2 is YSYEKL in the germline V gene. The CDR3 runs 14 residues. V was cut by 4 bases and J by 3 bases, with 12 bases left in between. CDR3 protein: CASSRAGADTEAFF. In nucleotides, the CDR3 is TGCGCCAGCAGCCGGGCAGGGGCGGACACTGAAGCTTTCTTT.

This clonotype is labeled medium-sized. The chain has TRBV9 and TRBJ2-3; D possibly uses TRBD1 or TRBD2 (5 bases each). Germline CDR1 is SGDLS and CDR2 is YYNGEE. This CDR3 comprises 13 residues. V was cut by 4 bases and J by 4 bases, with 10 bases left in between. CDR3 sequence: CASSSGAADTQYF. DNA of the CDR3: TGTGCCAGCAGCTCCGGGGCCGCAGATACGCAGTATTTT.

The chain links TRBV20-1 to TRBJ2-5; the D gene is possibly TRBD1 (5 bases). Germline V gene lookup returns CDR1 DFQATT and CDR2 SNEGSKA (reference sequence). The CDR3 extends over 13 amino acids. Trimming removed 5 bases at V and 3 bases at J, with 13 bases between. The CDR3 protein is CSAGAVGKETQYF. CDR3 DNA sequence: TGCAGTGCTGGGGCCGTGGGGAAAGAGACCCAGTACTTC.

The chain joins TRBV15 to TRBJ1-4; the D gene is possibly TRBD1 (5 bases). Germline V gene lookup returns CDR1 LNHNV and CDR2 YYDKDF (reference sequence). This CDR3 region has 15 residues. V lost 1 base to trimming and J lost 8 bases, with 14 bases between them. CDR3 protein: CATSRGGAGREKLFF. The CDR3 DNA reads as TGTGCCACCAGCAGAGGTGGGGCAGGGCGGGAAAAACTGTTTTTT.

The chain carries TRBV7-6 and TRBJ2-1, with 7 positions matching TRBD1. Germline lookup yields CDR1 SGHVS and CDR2 FNYEAQ. The CDR3 loop spans 13 amino acids. With 6 bases clipped from V and 9 bases from J, the junction kept 8 bases outside the gene matches. CDR3 nucleotides: TGTGCCAGCAGGGGGACAGAATCGGGTGAGCAGTTCTTC. Translating gives CASRGTESGEQFF.